The present T cell receptor (beta chain) was sequenced within a study of blood T cell repertoires in COVID-19 (dated by TCRdb to 2019 to 2021). Notes on the research overall: Samples covering the acute and convalescent phases of COVID-19 were provided by collaborators in the United States, Italy and Spain. The prospective study material was composed of cDNA or gDNA derived from T cells, B-cell-depleted T cells, or PBMCs. Subjects who had been exposed to COVID-19, were actively infected with it, or had recovered from it provided the deeply sampled blood TCRbeta repertoires that made up the dataset. The repertoires were made available in a free public database intended to serve as a resource for research on the immune response to SARS-CoV-2. The samples were drawn from the first 160 participants of the ongoing ImmuneRACE study and from 950 to 1,500 subjects provided by 6 global collaborators. The sample metadata nearly always contained a de-identified subject ID, COVID-19 status, age in years and sex. HLA class I and class II types, where available, came from metadata supplied by the sample provider rather than from assay-based typing.

About this clone: The antigen this receptor binds is unknown. It has no much larger one-base neighbor in the sample; base qualities were not kept.

Findings and caveats that apply to the study as a whole: The quantity of clinical and demographic metadata differed by source and by participant and was supplied without curation.

The immunoSEQ Assay, a bias-controlled multiplex PCR, was used to amplify TCRbeta CDR3 regions from genomic DNA. The authors processed their data as follows. Nucleated cell counts per sample were estimated from amplification of reference gene primers within the assay. Sequence reads were collapsed and filtered to measure the absolute abundance of every unique TCRbeta CDR3 rearrangement. For each sample, productive Simpson clonality was calculated as the square root of Simpson's diversity index over productive rearrangements. This is the immuneACCESS table as TCRdb keeps it, with only in-frame sequences that have V and J called. A part of the clones is gone; compared with another copy, unresolved V genes explain less than half, and the rest is unexplained. V and J calls and clone size come straight from that table; D and trimming were deduced from the DNA. The sample table contains just under 90,000 clones; only one count was recorded for more than 70% of them. About 0.51% of the sample rests with the top ten.

Collaborating institutions collected whole blood in K2EDTA tubes following their own protocols. For TCRbeta analysis, collaborator samples were shipped as frozen whole blood, as isolated PBMCs, or as DNA extracted from either sample type. Via the germline V gene, CDR1 is SGHRS and CDR2 YFSETQ. From cysteine to phenylalanine, the CDR3 is 15 amino acids long. The retained sequence is limited to the CDR3, 45 bases, with the frame set at the first base. The germline ends are 11 bases apart after V is trimmed by 0 bases and J by 4 bases. Sequencing was carried out using peripheral blood. This clonotype was sampled from a man between 60 and 75 years old with acute or convalescent COVID-19. Here the chain combines TRBV5-1 and TRBJ1-3; TRBD1 is a possible D gene, resting on 6 matching bases. The DNA sequence is TGCGCCAGCAGCTTGGCAGGGGCGCAAGGAAACACCATATATTTT. Translated, this gives CASSLAGAQGNTIYF.